Presented here are 30 T cell receptor beta chains from one specimen sequenced in a study of blood T cell repertoires in COVID-19. Generated by immunoSEQ multiplex PCR, the TCRdb table keeps only in-frame clones and is missing some. This sample has over 40,000 clones, with less than 95% found just once. The sequenced material came from peripheral blood. The source of these receptors is a man aged 65 to 79 with acute or convalescent COVID-19.

The chain recombines TRBV5-4 with TRBJ1-2; D gene unclear. The CDR3 has 14 residues. Deletions cut 4 bases from V and 8 bases from J, with 18 bases between. Germline CDR1 is SGHNT and CDR2 is YYREEE (reference sequence). As DNA, the CDR3 is TGTGCCAGCAGCCGATATGCCGGGATGGGCGGCTACACCTTC. Translating it yields CASSRYAGMGGYTF.

The chain carries TRBV6-6 and TRBJ1-5, with 7 bases aligning to TRBD1. V trimming: 7 bases; J trimming: 4 bases; junction bases outside the gene matches: 7. This CDR3 spans 14 amino acids. Looked up from germline, CDR1 is MNHNY and CDR2 is SVGAGI (reference sequence). CDR3 nucleotide sequence: TGTGCCAGCAATTTCCGGGACAGAAATCAGCCCCAGCATTTT. It is translated as CASNFRDRNQPQHF.

This clone was seen only a few times. The chain links TRBV7-8 to TRBJ1-1, with D perhaps TRBD1 (5 bases). The CDR3 totals 14 residues. Trimming left V 5 bases short and J 1 base short, with 11 bases between. CDR1 is SGHVS and CDR2 is FQNEAQ in the germline V gene. As DNA, the CDR3 is TGTGCCAGCAGCCTGAGGACATCGAACACTGAAGCTTTCTTT. It is translated as CASSLRTSNTEAFF.

The chain recombines TRBV7-9 with TRBJ1-2; possibly TRBD1 for D (6 bases). Trimming removed 3 bases from V and 4 bases from J, with 15 bases in between. Germline V gene lookup returns CDR1 SEHNR and CDR2 FQNEAQ (reference sequence). The CDR3 spans 15 residues. For the CDR3, the DNA is TGTGCCAGCAGCTTCCAGGGGATAGATCTCTATGGCTACACCTTC. This gives the protein CASSFQGIDLYGYTF.

The V and J genes are TRBV19 and TRBJ2-1, with unresolved D. The germline V and J ends were trimmed by 1 base and 7 bases, with 5 bases remaining between them. This CDR3 region has 12 residues. CDR1 and CDR2 from the germline V gene are LNHDA and SQIVND (reference sequence). The DNA for the CDR3 is TGTGCCAGTAGTATAGGAGCAAATGAGCAGTTCTTC. This sequence encodes CASSIGANEQFF.

The V call is TRBV5-1, the J call TRBJ2-5, with 10 bases fitting TRBD2. The CDR3 loop spans 15 amino acids. The J segment lost 3 bases and the V segment lost 4 bases, leaving 6 bases of the junction unmatched. The germline V gene encodes CDR1 SGHRS and CDR2 YFSETQ. CDR3 nucleotides: TGCGCCAGCAGCGAGGGGACTAGCGAAGAAGAGACCCAGTACTTC. It codes for CASSEGTSEEETQYF. Combining the CDR3 with reference TRBV5-1 and TRBJ2-5 gives the whole variable domain KAGVTQTPRYLIKTRGQQVTLSCSPISGHRSVSWYQQTPGQGLQFLFEYFSETQRNKGNFPGRFSGRQFSNSRSEMNVSTLELGDSALYLCASSEGTSEEETQYFGPGTRLLVL.

The genes are TRBV6-5 and TRBJ1-3, with D hard to call. The germline gives CDR1 MNHEY, CDR2 SVGAGI. V lost 0 bases to trimming and J lost 9 bases, with 18 bases between them. The CDR3 is 16 amino acids. The CDR3 is CASSYSGIAPSGTIYF. The CDR3 DNA is TGTGCCAGCAGTTACTCTGGAATAGCGCCAAGCGGCACCATATATTTT.

This clone was recorded a few times. This chain joins TRBV28 and TRBJ1-2; D not resolved. The V end lost 5 bases, the J end lost 4 bases, and 14 bases lay between the germline ends. The CDR3 loop spans 14 amino acids. Looked up from germline, CDR1 is MDHEN and CDR2 is SYDVKM. CDR3 residues: CASSVPGRLYGYTF. The DNA of the CDR3 is TGTGCCAGCAGTGTGCCGGGGAGGCTCTATGGCTACACCTTC.

This chain joins TRBV12-1 and TRBJ2-7; the tabulated D call, TRBD1, remains unverified against the DNA. TRBV12-1 is shown as a pseudogene. The CDR3 consists of 15 residues. The CDR3 is CASSDPGQRPGEQYF. The CDR3 region has the DNA TGTGCCAGCAGCGATCCGGGACAGAGGCCGGGGGAGCAGTACTTC.

The chain couples TRBV5-5 to TRBJ1-2; 7 positions match TRBD1. J gave up 0 bases and V 5 bases, and 13 bases lay outside the gene matches. The germline gives CDR1 SGHKS, CDR2 YYEKEE (reference sequence). The CDR3 is made up of 17 amino acids. CDR3 region: CASSTRRQGNTNYGYTF. For the CDR3, the DNA is TGTGCCAGCAGTACCCGCCGACAGGGAAATACTAACTATGGCTACACCTTC.

This clone has more than one count but fewer than ten. The chain is built from TRBV6-5 and TRBJ2-7; maybe TRBD2 (7 bases). Trimming stripped 4 bases from V and 0 bases from J, with 13 bases between. The CDR3 is 15 amino acids. CDR1 is MNHEY and CDR2 is SVGAGI in the germline V gene. CDR3 amino acids: CASSLRGGPSYEQYF. In DNA, the CDR3 is TGTGCCAGCAGTTTAAGGGGGGGGCCCTCCTACGAGCAGTACTTC.

The rearrangement links TRBV6-1 to TRBJ1-2; unclear D gene. The CDR3 consists of 15 residues. V was cut by 3 bases and J by 0 bases, with 11 bases left in between. Germline V gene data show CDR1 as MNHNS and CDR2 as SASEGT. The CDR3 DNA reads TGTGCCAGCAGTGATCAGGAATATTCTAACTATGGCTACACCTTC. It yields the protein CASSDQEYSNYGYTF.

The chain employs TRBV9 and TRBJ2-5; 11 bases fit TRBD1. There are 15 residues in the CDR3. V was clipped by 4 bases and J by 5 bases; unmatched bases: 7. Germline V gene data show CDR1 as SGDLS and CDR2 as YYNGEE. The CDR3 DNA follows: TGTGCCAGCAGCCCGGACAGGGGGCGCCGGGAGACCCAGTACTTC. Its protein product is CASSPDRGRRETQYF.

This chain joins TRBV28 and TRBJ1-2, with D perhaps matching TRBD1 (5 bases). Germline V CDR1 and CDR2: MDHEN, SYDVKM. This CDR3 is 14 amino acids long. Trimming cost V 4 bases and J 6 bases, with 15 bases left between them. CDR3 nucleotides: TGTGCCAGCAGTTGGTCCAGGGAAATCGATGGCTACACCTTC. It is translated as CASSWSREIDGYTF.

The V gene is TRBV18, the J gene TRBJ1-4, with 7 bases lining up with TRBD1. The CDR3 consists of 14 residues. V lost 6 bases to trimming and J lost 5 bases; unmatched junction nucleotides: 6. Per the germline V gene, CDR1 is KGHSH and CDR2 is LQKENI. The CDR3: CASSSGTVNEKLFF. The DNA of the CDR3 is TGTGCCAGCTCTTCCGGGACAGTAAATGAAAAACTGTTTTTT. Full variable domain (rest looked up from reference TRBV18 and TRBJ1-4): NAGVMQNPRHLVRRRGQEARLRCSPMKGHSHVYWYRQLPEEGLKFMVYLQKENIIDESGMPKERFSAEFPKEGPSILRIQQVVRGDSAAYFCASSSGTVNEKLFFGSGTQLSVL.

This chain connects TRBV18 to TRBJ1-6, with D possibly matching TRBD1 (5 bases). The V gene lost 6 bases and the J gene lost 7 bases, with 22 bases spanning the gap. CDR1 KGHSH and CDR2 LQKENI come from the germline V gene. There are 17 residues in the CDR3. This CDR3 is CASSPQPADTINSPLHF. DNA of the CDR3: TGTGCCAGCTCCCCCCAGCCGGCGGACACGATAAATTCACCCCTCCACTTT.

The rearrangement uses TRBV3-1 (or the pseudogene TRBV3-2) and TRBJ1-3; no reliable D call. Germline V gives CDR1 LGHDT, CDR2 YNNKEL (reference sequence). The V gene lost 0 bases and the J gene lost 4 bases, with 7 bases spanning the gap. There are 14 residues in the CDR3. CDR3 region: CASSQDPSGNTIYF. The DNA of the CDR3 is TGTGCCAGCAGCCAAGATCCGTCGGGAAACACCATATATTTT.

This chain joins TRBV19 and TRBJ2-7; 10 bases agree with TRBD2. V was pared by 1 base and J by 3 bases, with 3 bases of the junction left unmatched. Germline CDR1 reads LNHDA; CDR2 reads SQIVND (reference sequence). The length of the CDR3 is 15 residues. CDR3 coding DNA: TGTGCCAGTAGTATAGGTAGCGGGGGGAACTACGAGCAGTACTTC. This encodes CASSIGSGGNYEQYF.

The chain is built from TRBV9 and TRBJ1-2; D perhaps matches TRBD1 (6 bases). The germline V gene has CDR1 SGDLS and CDR2 YYNGEE. The CDR3 covers 13 residues. With 4 bases removed from V and 4 bases from J, the gap between germline ends came to 11 bases. CDR3 nucleotide sequence: TGTGCCAGCAGCCCTCAGGACAGCTATGGCTACACCTTC. It is translated as CASSPQDSYGYTF.

The chain employs TRBV6-2 or TRBV6-3 and TRBJ2-1, with 8 nucleotides matching TRBD1. With 5 bases clipped from V and 4 bases from J, the junction kept 7 bases outside the gene matches. CDR3 length: 15 amino acids. CDR1 and CDR2 from the germline V gene are MNHEY and SVGEGT. CDR3 sequence reads: CASSRAGGPYNEQFF. In nucleotides, the CDR3 is TGTGCCAGCAGTAGAGCAGGGGGCCCTTACAATGAGCAGTTCTTC.

This clone has a single count. The chain carries TRBV4-3 and TRBJ2-7; TRBD1 matches 9 bases. V was clipped by 1 base and J by 3 bases; unmatched bases: 4. The CDR3 has 15 amino acids. Germline loops: CDR1 LGHNA, CDR2 YSLEER. CDR3 coding DNA: TGCGCCAGCAGCCAAGCTGCGGGACAGGGCTACGAGCAGTACTTC. Amino acid sequence: CASSQAAGQGYEQYF.

This rearrangement joins TRBV4-3 to TRBJ2-5; possibly TRBD2 for D (6 bases). The V and J ends lost 5 bases and 5 bases respectively, with 12 bases between them. Germline values: CDR1 LGHNA, CDR2 YSLEER. The CDR3 is 13 residues long. The chain's CDR3 is CASSSGDVETQYF. The CDR3 coding sequence is TGCGCCAGCAGCTCGGGGGACGTTGAGACCCAGTACTTC.

The genes are TRBV9 and TRBJ1-1; perhaps TRBD1 as D (5 bases). CDR3 length equals 12 residues. Trimming took 4 bases from V and 5 from J, leaving 9 bases between them. CDR1 and CDR2 (germline): SGDLS, YYNGEE. In DNA, the CDR3 is TGTGCCAGCAGCCCCCAGGGAACTGAAGCTTTCTTT. Its translation: CASSPQGTEAFF. Filled out from reference TRBV9 and TRBJ1-1, the complete variable domain reads DSGVTQTPKHLITATGQRVTLRCSPRSGDLSVYWYQQSLDQGLQFLIQYYNGEERAKGNILERFSAQQFPDLHSELNLSSLELGDSALYFCASSPQGTEAFFGQGTRLTVV.

This clone occurred a few times. The sample contains more than one DNA sequence encoding this CDR3. The chain couples TRBV18 to TRBJ2-5; 7 bases agree with TRBD1. The CDR3 spans 13 residues. Looked up from germline, CDR1 is KGHSH and CDR2 is LQKENI. V gave up 3 bases and J gave up 3 bases; unmatched junction bases: 1. CDR3 sequence: CASSPGTEETQYF. The DNA of the CDR3 is TGTGCCAGCTCACCCGGGACAGAAGAGACCCAGTACTTC. Full variable domain (remainder filled in from reference TRBV18 and TRBJ2-5): NAGVMQNPRHLVRRRGQEARLRCSPMKGHSHVYWYRQLPEEGLKFMVYLQKENIIDESGMPKERFSAEFPKEGPSILRIQQVVRGDSAAYFCASSPGTEETQYFGPGTRLLVL.

The chain employs TRBV4-3 and TRBJ2-7, with D hard to call. The germline gives CDR1 LGHNA, CDR2 YSLEER. The CDR3 totals 15 residues. Trimming took 0 bases from V and 3 from J, leaving 12 bases between them. The CDR3 DNA sequence: TGCGCCAGCAGCCAAGATCTCGGTAGTGTCTACGAGCAGTACTTC. Encoded protein: CASSQDLGSVYEQYF.

The V gene is TRBV15, the J gene TRBJ1-4, with D possibly matching TRBD1 (5 bases). Germline CDR1 reads LNHNV; CDR2 reads YYDKDF (reference sequence). V gave up 0 bases and J gave up 7 bases, with 9 bases separating them. The CDR3 loop spans 14 amino acids. CDR3 bases: TGTGCCACCAGCAGAGATCGGGGGTCTGAAAAACTGTTTTTT. Amino acid sequence: CATSRDRGSEKLFF.

CDR3 nucleotides: TGTGCCAGCAGCTCCCGGCCGGGTGACACTGAAGCTTTCTTT. Translated: CASSSRPGDTEAFF. This sequence joins TRBV7-2 and TRBJ1-1; D gene ambiguous. Deletions cut 4 bases from V and 3 bases from J, with 12 bases between. In germline, CDR1 is SGHTA, CDR2 FQGNSA. The CDR3 is 14 residues long.

V and J are TRBV7-2 and TRBJ1-6, with a weak D call TRBD1 (6 bases). The CDR3 is 15 amino acids. Trimming took 1 base from V and 3 from J, leaving 7 bases between them. The germline V gene encodes CDR1 SGHTA and CDR2 FQGNSA. The CDR3 DNA follows: TGTGCCAGCAGCTTAGGGGACAACTATAATTCACCCCTCCACTTT. Protein: CASSLGDNYNSPLHF.

The chain is built from TRBV20-1 and TRBJ2-7; 9 nucleotides agree with TRBD2. The germline gives CDR1 DFQATT, CDR2 SNEGSKA (reference sequence). The CDR3 totals 14 residues. V lost 3 bases to trimming and J lost 6 bases; unmatched junction nucleotides: 9. The CDR3 loop is CSASLVIAGVEQYF. In nucleotides, the CDR3 is TGCAGTGCTAGTTTGGTAATAGCGGGGGTCGAGCAGTACTTC.

The chain recombines TRBV6-6 with TRBJ1-1; 7 bases are shared with TRBD1. The germline V gene encodes CDR1 MNHNY and CDR2 SVGAGI (reference sequence). V gave up 5 bases and J gave up 7 bases; unmatched junction bases: 7. The length of the CDR3 is 13 residues. CDR3 bases: TGTGCCAGCAGTACGGGACAGCAGGATGAAGCTTTCTTT. Encoded protein: CASSTGQQDEAFF.